The clone carrying this T cell receptor beta chain has more than one count but fewer than ten. Its antigen is undetermined. These data belong to a study of graft-versus-host responses after intestinal transplantation. At the level of the study: Grafts that recipients had were multivisceral, liver-intestinal, or isolated intestinal transplants. Findings and caveats of the study: Declines in HvG clones occurring early post-transplant were associated with peak circulating GvH clone levels. The authors found GvH clones in recipient marrow, some appearing first in ileum or blood. Individuals carrying graft-donor T cell macrochimerism showed high graft-versus-host to host-versus-graft clonal ratios in allografts.

V lost 6 bases to trimming and J lost 3 bases; unmatched junction nucleotides: 2. Germline values: CDR1 SNHLY, CDR2 FYNNEI. There are 12 residues in the CDR3. Assay used: immunoSEQ multiplex PCR; TCRdb lists only in-frame clones, some missing. This sample has 65,000 to 85,000 clones; roughly 91% occur once, and the top ten carry around 8%. The material was unstimulated CD8+ T cells sorted from spleen or lymph node cells, obtained before transplant. This receptor was obtained from a human donor who was the organ donor for an intestinal transplant. The chain couples TRBV2 to TRBJ2-7, with TRBD1 identical over 7 bases. CDR3 sequence: CASRGTVYEQYF. The CDR3, as DNA: TGTGCCAGCAGGGGGACAGTCTACGAGCAGTACTTC.